This record covers a single TCR beta chain. The antigen remains undetermined. The sample is drawn from a study of vaccination and CD4 T cells after COVID-19. About the research overall: SARS-CoV-2 had been detected by nasal swab PCR in convalescent patients; under 10 were mild, one severe. Controls had a CEFX pool, an HIV-1 Nef pool, or no peptide added. Study conclusions and caveats: SARS-CoV-2-reactive clonotype medians increased from roughly 19 to 38, not significantly. With convalescent patients, a median 86.3% of reactive clones emerged solely after vaccination.

Treatment given: roughly ten-day PBMC culture with coronavirus spike peptide pools or control peptides (ViraFEST assay). The germline V gene has CDR1 MNHNS and CDR2 SASEGT. This CDR3 spans 16 amino acids. Trimming took off 5 bases at V and 5 bases at J, with 16 bases between the two ends. An Oncomine TCR Beta short-read assay was used to sequence the DNA from cultured CD4+ T cells. TCRdb re-analysed the PCR reads in MiXCR, keeping a single row per CDR3 protein. The data show roughly 15,000 distinct CDR3 sequences, 40% to 65% seen once. The receptor was derived from a human donor who had recovered from COVID-19. The chain employs TRBV6-1 and TRBJ1-6; no reliable D call. Material: CD4+ T cells from blood, cultured in vitro, obtained before SARS-CoV-2 vaccination. CDR3 coding DNA: TGTGCCAGCAGTCAAACCTCAGGTTTCAATAATTCACCCCTCCACTTT. This sequence encodes CASSQTSGFNNSPLHF.